Listed here are 27 T cell receptor beta chains from one sample, sequenced in a study of shared clonotypes between healthy human individuals. Sequenced by immunoSEQ multiplex PCR; TCRdb stores in-frame clones only, minus some. The sample has 2 million to 2.5 million clones; 80% to 95% are singletons. The sequenced material came from naive CD4+ T cells from PBMCs. Subset: CD45RA+ positively selected. The receptors here all came from a man in his late teens or twenties in good health. Some clones in this sample may be carry-over from other donors' samples.

V and J are TRBV5-5 and TRBJ2-2, with D possibly being TRBD1 (5 bases). Germline loops: CDR1 SGHKS, CDR2 YYEKEE (reference sequence). The V end lost 2 bases, the J end lost 3 bases, and 11 bases lay between the germline ends. CDR3 length equals 15 residues. CDR3 residues: CASSLWGTHTGELFF. The CDR3 DNA sequence: TGTGCCAGCAGCTTATGGGGCACACACACCGGGGAGCTGTTTTTT.

This clone showed up just a few times. The rearrangement uses TRBV30 and TRBJ1-1; TRBD1 might be the D (5 bases). This CDR3 is built from 13 residues. V gave up 2 bases and J gave up 9 bases, with 16 bases separating them. CDR1 GTSNPN and CDR2 SVGIG come from the germline V gene (reference sequence). CDR3 loop: CAWSNPGLGKAFF. The CDR3 DNA is TGTGCCTGGAGTAATCCGGGGCTGGGGAAAGCTTTCTTT.

The chain links TRBV7-2 to TRBJ2-1, with D possibly matching TRBD2 (6 bases). Trimming removed 5 bases from V and 0 bases from J, with 11 bases in between. This CDR3 contains 15 residues. CDR1 is SGHTA, CDR2 FQGNSA, per germline. The DNA of the CDR3 is TGTGCCAGCAGCCCTAGCGTGAGCTCCTACAATGAGCAGTTCTTC. It codes for CASSPSVSSYNEQFF.

The rearrangement joins TRBV5-5 to TRBJ1-5, with no clear D. Germline V gene sequence: CDR1 SGHKS, CDR2 YYEKEE (reference sequence). Trimming stripped 5 bases from V and 2 bases from J, with 11 bases between. The CDR3 length is 14 residues. CDR3 sequence: CASSSEGGNQPQHF. As DNA, the CDR3 is TGTGCCAGCAGTTCTGAAGGAGGCAATCAGCCCCAGCATTTT.

Details on this clone: Additional DNA sequences in this sample encode the identical CDR3. This rearrangement joins TRBV7-2 to TRBJ2-7; 7 bases are shared with TRBD1. From germline, CDR1 is SGHTA and CDR2 FQGNSA. The CDR3 length is 11 residues. The J segment lost 6 bases and the V segment lost 4 bases, leaving 0 bases of the junction unmatched. The CDR3 DNA is TGTGCCAGCAGCTACAGGGGCGAGCAGTACTTC. Residues: CASSYRGEQYF.

V usage is TRBV5-4 and J usage is TRBJ2-5; TRBD1 aligns across 10 bases. V trimming: 4 bases; J trimming: 4 bases; junction bases outside the gene matches: 7. Germline lookup yields CDR1 SGHNT and CDR2 YYREEE (reference sequence). The CDR3 has 15 amino acids. The CDR3: CASSPDRGRGETQYF. CDR3 in DNA: TGTGCCAGCAGCCCAGACAGGGGGCGCGGAGAGACCCAGTACTTC.

The rearrangement uses TRBV5-8 and TRBJ1-3; TRBD1 matches at 7 bases. From germline, CDR1 is SGHTS and CDR2 YDEGEE. The ends lost 1 base at V and 0 bases at J; junction bases unmatched: 4. The length of the CDR3 is 16 residues. The CDR3 DNA sequence: TGTGCCAGCAGCTTGACCCACAGGGGCTCTGGAAACACCATATATTTT. It specifies CASSLTHRGSGNTIYF.

The rearrangement joins TRBV7-2 to TRBJ2-7; TRBD2 matches at 9 bases. CDR3 size: 16 residues. CDR1 and CDR2 from the germline V gene are SGHTA and FQGNSA. V trimming: 4 bases; J trimming: 2 bases; junction bases outside the gene matches: 9. For the CDR3, the DNA is TGTGCCAGCAGCTCTTCATGGGCTAGCGGGGCCTACGAGCAGTACTTC. Translated, it gives CASSSSWASGAYEQYF.

Of note for this clone: This specimen includes other DNA sequences encoding the same CDR3. The rearrangement uses TRBV19 and TRBJ2-1, with 14 nucleotides matching TRBD2. V dropped 4 bases and J dropped 4; count of bases not matched to a gene: 0. CDR1 LNHDA and CDR2 SQIVND come from the germline V gene (reference sequence). The CDR3 is made up of 15 amino acids. In nucleotides, the CDR3 is TGTGCCAGTAGTAGACTAGCGGGAGGGTACAATGAGCAGTTCTTC. Amino acids: CASSRLAGGYNEQFF.

The chain has TRBV19 and TRBJ2-7, with D tentatively TRBD2 (5 bases). V gave up 6 bases and J gave up 4 bases, with 19 bases separating them. Germline V lookup: CDR1 LNHDA, CDR2 SQIVND (reference sequence). This CDR3 contains 15 residues. Here the CDR3 DNA reads TGTGCCAGTAGCCCTCTCCAGCGGTCAGAGTACGAGCAGTACTTC. Translation: CASSPLQRSEYEQYF.

The V and J genes are TRBV11-2 and TRBJ2-7, with 8 bases lining up with TRBD1. CDR3 size: 13 residues. CDR1 and CDR2 (germline): SGHAT, FQNNGV. The ends lost 11 bases at V and 6 bases at J; junction bases unmatched: 12. The CDR3 nucleotides read TGTGCCTGTTTGGTGGCAGGGGGCGCCGAGCAGTACTTC. Translation gives CACLVAGGAEQYF.

The chain recombines TRBV18 with TRBJ2-5, with 8 bases that match TRBD2. The CDR3 runs to 16 residues. Germline V CDR1 and CDR2: KGHSH, LQKENI. V was clipped by 2 bases and J by 5 bases; unmatched bases: 10. The CDR3 DNA reads as TGTGCCAGCTCACCATTCGTAGCGGGAACAGTTGAGACCCAGTACTTC. Translation gives CASSPFVAGTVETQYF.

The rearrangement links TRBV5-1 to TRBJ2-7; TRBD1 matches at 12 bases. The CDR3 has 14 amino acids. Trimming took 5 bases from V and 7 from J; bases not matched to a gene: 7. Germline lookup yields CDR1 SGHRS and CDR2 YFSETQ. The CDR3 loop is CASSQGQGAQEQYF. The CDR3 bases are TGCGCCAGCAGTCAGGGACAGGGGGCGCAAGAGCAGTACTTC.

The CDR3 reads CASSSRQETSGANVLTF. The CDR3 coding sequence is TGTGCCAGCAGCTCAAGACAGGAAACCTCTGGGGCCAACGTCCTGACTTTC. This chain links TRBV7-8 with TRBJ2-6; a possible D gene is TRBD1 (6 bases). This CDR3 has 17 amino acids. V lost 4 bases to trimming and J lost 0 bases, with 13 bases between them. Germline V gene data show CDR1 as SGHVS and CDR2 as FQNEAQ.

The V gene is TRBV9, the J gene TRBJ2-2; a possible D gene is TRBD1 (6 bases). The CDR3 sequence is 16 residues long. CDR1 is SGDLS, CDR2 YYNGEE, per germline. Trimming stripped 3 bases from V and 4 bases from J, with 16 bases between. The CDR3 protein is CASSDRLAGATGELFF. The CDR3 DNA reads TGTGCCAGCAGCGACCGTCTGGCAGGGGCCACCGGGGAGCTGTTTTTT.

This clone was seen a few times. This sequence joins TRBV19 and TRBJ1-2, with D uncertain. The CDR3 runs to 15 residues. Trimming left V 6 bases short and J 4 bases short, with 18 bases between. Germline V gives CDR1 LNHDA, CDR2 SQIVND (reference sequence). The CDR3, as DNA: TGTGCCAGTAGCCCGACCCGGACTTGGATCTATGGCTACACCTTC. Its protein is CASSPTRTWIYGYTF.

The chain recombines TRBV5-6 with TRBJ2-7; possibly TRBD2 for D (6 bases). The germline V and J ends were trimmed by 0 bases and 3 bases, with 13 bases remaining between them. CDR3 size: 15 residues. The germline V gene encodes CDR1 SGHDT and CDR2 YYEEEE. The CDR3 bases are TGTGCCAGCAGCTTGGTGGGTAGCGGAGACTACGAGCAGTACTTC. It translates to CASSLVGSGDYEQYF.

The chain joins TRBV30 to TRBJ1-2; D gene uncertain. CDR1 and CDR2 from the germline V gene are GTSNPN and SVGIG (reference sequence). Deletions cut 7 bases from V and 6 bases from J, with 9 bases between. The CDR3 length is 10 residues. DNA of the CDR3: TGTGCCTTCGAGCGGAATGGCTACACCTTC. Protein: CAFERNGYTF. Full variable domain (rest looked up from reference TRBV30 and TRBJ1-2): SQTIHQWPATLVQPVGSPLSLECTVEGTSNPNLYWYRQAAGRGLQLLFYSVGIGQISSEVPQNLSASRPQDRQFILSSKKLLLSDSGFYLCAFERNGYTFGSGTRLTVV.

This clone was detected once. This chain joins TRBV11-2 and TRBJ2-3, with D possibly matching TRBD2 (5 bases). Looked up from germline, CDR1 is SGHAT and CDR2 is FQNNGV. V was pared by 2 bases and J by 3 bases, with 9 bases between. The CDR3 length is 14 residues. The DNA of the CDR3 is TGTGCCAGCAGCTTAAGAGGGCCGACAGATACGCAGTATTTT. Its translation: CASSLRGPTDTQYF.

V gene TRBV13 combines with J gene TRBJ2-3; D is unclear. V lost 5 bases, J lost 0 bases, and 9 bases lay in between. Germline V gene data show CDR1 as PRHDT and CDR2 as FYEKMQ (reference sequence). This CDR3 spans 14 amino acids. The CDR3: CASSRKSSTDTQYF. The CDR3 nucleotides are TGTGCCAGCAGCCGAAAATCTAGCACAGATACGCAGTATTTT.

The chain couples TRBV6-1 to TRBJ1-5, with D unresolved. Germline CDR1 is MNHNS and CDR2 is SASEGT. There are 15 residues in the CDR3. V lost 7 bases and J 2 bases, leaving 15 bases between the germline ends. CDR3 sequence (DNA): TGTGCCAGCATCTACCGAGGCGGGGGCAATCAGCCCCAGCATTTT. Its translation: CASIYRGGGNQPQHF.

The J gene is TRBJ2-3, the V gene TRBV5-1; 13 bases agree with TRBD2. V shed 4 bases, J shed 7 bases, and the junction held 6 bases outside the gene matches. Germline V gives CDR1 SGHRS, CDR2 YFSETQ. CDR3 size: 15 residues. DNA for the CDR3: TGCGCCAGCAGCCAACTAGCGGGAGGGCCAAATACGCAGTATTTT. It is translated as CASSQLAGGPNTQYF.

This clone has a single count. The J gene is TRBJ2-3, the V gene TRBV5-4; possibly TRBD2 for D (5 bases). CDR3 size: 16 residues. The germline V gene encodes CDR1 SGHNT and CDR2 YYREEE (reference sequence). Deletions cut 0 bases from V and 4 bases from J, with 15 bases between. The CDR3 loop reads CASSLARDPGPDTQYF. The CDR3 nucleotides are TGTGCCAGCAGCTTGGCGAGGGATCCGGGCCCAGATACGCAGTATTTT.

The V and J genes are TRBV7-9 and TRBJ2-5; 12 bases line up with TRBD2. In germline, CDR1 is SEHNR, CDR2 FQNEAQ (reference sequence). The CDR3 is made up of 15 amino acids. With V trimmed by 4 bases and J by 5 bases, 5 bases remained unmatched. This CDR3 is CASSSTSGSLETQYF. The CDR3 DNA sequence: TGTGCCAGCAGCTCGACTAGCGGGAGTTTGGAGACCCAGTACTTC.

The chain is built from TRBV29-1 and TRBJ2-5; 7 bases are a match to TRBD1. The germline CDR1 and CDR2 sequences are SQVTM and ANQGSEA. This CDR3 is built from 13 residues. The junction had 7 bases not matched to a gene; V was cut back by 7 bases and J by 2 bases. The CDR3 bases are TGCAGCGCGGGGACAGTACTACAAGAGACCCAGTACTTC. Translation: CSAGTVLQETQYF.

V gene TRBV27 combines with J gene TRBJ1-1; TRBD1 matches at 7 bases. Germline lookup yields CDR1 MNHEY and CDR2 SMNVEV (reference sequence). The CDR3 totals 16 residues. V gave up 6 bases and J gave up 1 base; unmatched junction bases: 11. CDR3 loop: CASRPHMTGPNTEAFF. The CDR3 DNA follows: TGTGCCAGCAGACCACATATGACAGGGCCGAACACTGAAGCTTTCTTT.

As concerns this clone: Other nucleotide sequences in the sample specify the same CDR3. The chain employs TRBV2 and TRBJ1-3; D remains ambiguous. This CDR3 is 12 amino acids long. V was trimmed by 8 bases and J by 4 bases, leaving 9 bases between them. CDR1 SNHLY and CDR2 FYNNEI come from the germline V gene. The CDR3 DNA reads as TGTGCCAGCCGCGGTCCGGGAAACACCATATATTTT. It encodes CASRGPGNTIYF.